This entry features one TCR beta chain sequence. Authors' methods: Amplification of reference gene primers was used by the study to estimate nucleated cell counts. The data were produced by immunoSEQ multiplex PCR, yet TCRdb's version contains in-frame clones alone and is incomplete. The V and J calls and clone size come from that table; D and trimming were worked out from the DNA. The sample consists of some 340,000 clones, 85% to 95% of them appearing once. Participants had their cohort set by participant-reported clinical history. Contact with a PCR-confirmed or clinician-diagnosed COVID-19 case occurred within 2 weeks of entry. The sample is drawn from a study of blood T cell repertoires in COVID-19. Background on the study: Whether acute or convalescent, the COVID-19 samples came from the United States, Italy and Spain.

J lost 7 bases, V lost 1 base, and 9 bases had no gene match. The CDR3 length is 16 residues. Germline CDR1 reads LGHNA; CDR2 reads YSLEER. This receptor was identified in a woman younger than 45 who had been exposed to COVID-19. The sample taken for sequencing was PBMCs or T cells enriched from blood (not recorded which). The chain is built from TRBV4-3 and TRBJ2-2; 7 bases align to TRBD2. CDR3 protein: CASSQVLTSQNGELFF. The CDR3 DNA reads TGCGCCAGCAGCCAAGTACTGACTAGCCAGAACGGGGAGCTGTTTTTT.